This T cell receptor beta chain was observed in a study of Tregs in tolerant kidney transplant recipients (dated by TCRdb to between 2017 and 2020). Context from the whole study: The study used TCRbeta sequencing to identify donor-specific regulatory T cells before combined kidney and bone marrow transplantation, then tracked those cells after transplant. The investigation overall reported the following: For some patients, the PCR primers changed as time went on, which meant samples from those patients could not be compared with one another at the nucleotide level. Because the study included only a small number of patients, the results must be confirmed in larger populations and under other immunosuppression protocols. Expanding Tregs with activated donor B cells appeared to identify the most biologically relevant and donor-specific TCRbeta repertoire. Biological reproducibility was not examined directly, but technical replication error appeared to be minimal. Donor-specific Treg expansion was found to exceed global Treg expansion in tolerant patients, suggesting antigen-driven rather than nonspecific expansion.

The cysteine opens and the phenylalanine closes a CDR3 of 14 amino acids. The CDR3 was read in part: 33 bases, with the frame set at base 1. CDR1 and CDR2 were assigned from the germline V gene (reference sequence) as LNHDA and SQIVND. V and J lose 2 bases and 0 bases, and a span of 5 bases separates them. Turning to this clone: The clone's antigen remains unknown. Sequencing ends 3 residues short of the CDR3 end; the germline J gene provides the rest.

Genomic DNA was extracted from sorted cells with the QIAGEN DNeasy Blood and Tissue Kit for TCRbeta CDR3 sequencing. High-throughput TCRbeta CDR3 sequencing was carried out commercially through immunoSEQ, with PCR amplification with bias correction and internal controls included. The authors' pipeline ran thus. Unique productive TCRbeta sequences were defined by CDR3 nucleotide sequence where primers matched, otherwise by CDR3 amino acid sequence with Vbeta and Jbeta genes. As a correction for sorting error, sequences shared between sorted populations at a frequency ratio of 2:1 or less were discarded, and the remaining shared sequences were assigned to the higher population. A sequence counted as donor-reactive if, in CFSE-low cells, the sequence had a frequency of at least 0.01% and was expanded at least 5-fold compared with unstimulated cells. Repertoire divergence was quantified by Jensen-Shannon divergence calculated from the top 100 TCRbeta sequences ranked by frequency. When a sample had multiple sequencing runs, each run was corrected for sorting error separately and the runs were then pooled. This immuneACCESS table, as held by TCRdb, lists in-frame sequences with V and J called but not all clones. Of the missing ones, under half trace to an unresolved V gene in checked studies; the others have no known cause. V and J calls and clone size are given by that table; D and trimming were obtained from the DNA. Per the sample table, the count is several thousand clones. The ten largest make up 39% of the sample.

Related donors were used in the transplants with nonmyeloablative bone marrow transplantation, and mixed chimerism was transient in the human trials. Thawed PBMCs were FACS-sorted into unstimulated Tregs (CD4+CD25+CD127-), CD4+ non-Tregs (CD4+CD25-), CD4 cells and CD8 cells. The patients were several recipients of combined kidney and bone marrow transplants from the ITN036ST trial, and samples were available only from these trial subjects. Healthy control blood was separated into PBMCs by Ficoll density gradient and cryopreserved, and patient PBMCs were collected both before and after transplant. Specimen: CD8+ T cells from blood (PBMCs), collected 12 months after the transplant. This sequence originates from a human patient who received a combined kidney and bone marrow transplant. Following a transplant, some T lymphocytes may have been derived from the graft donor. The sequence is built from TRBV19 and TRBJ2-1; the D gene assignment is ambiguous. CDR3 DNA (partial): TGTGCCAGTAGTATACAGAGCTCCTACAATGAG. Translation gives CASSIQSSYNE. The whole CDR3 is CASSIQSSYNEQFF.